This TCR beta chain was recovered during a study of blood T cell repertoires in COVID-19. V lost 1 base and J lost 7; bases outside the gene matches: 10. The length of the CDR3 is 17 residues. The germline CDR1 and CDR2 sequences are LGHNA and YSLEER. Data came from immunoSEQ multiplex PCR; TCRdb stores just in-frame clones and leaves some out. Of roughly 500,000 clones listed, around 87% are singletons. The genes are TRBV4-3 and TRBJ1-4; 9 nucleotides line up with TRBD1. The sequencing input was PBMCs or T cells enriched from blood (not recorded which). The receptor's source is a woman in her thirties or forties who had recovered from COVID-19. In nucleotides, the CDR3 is TGCGCCAGCAGCCAAGCTCCTATGAGACAGGGGGGTGAAAAACTGTTTTTT. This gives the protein CASSQAPMRQGGEKLFF.